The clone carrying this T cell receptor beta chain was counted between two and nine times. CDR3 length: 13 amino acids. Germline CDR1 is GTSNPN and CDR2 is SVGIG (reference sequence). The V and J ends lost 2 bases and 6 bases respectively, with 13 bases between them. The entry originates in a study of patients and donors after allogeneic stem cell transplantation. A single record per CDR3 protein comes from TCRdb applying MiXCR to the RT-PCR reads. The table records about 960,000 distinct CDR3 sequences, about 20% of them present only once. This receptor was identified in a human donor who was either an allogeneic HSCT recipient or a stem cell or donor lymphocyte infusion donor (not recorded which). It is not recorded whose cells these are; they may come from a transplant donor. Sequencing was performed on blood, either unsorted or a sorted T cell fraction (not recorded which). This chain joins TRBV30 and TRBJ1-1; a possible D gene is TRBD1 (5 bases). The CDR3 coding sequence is TGTGCCTGGAGTTCGGTAGGGACGTCTGAAGCTTTCTTT. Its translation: CAWSSVGTSEAFF.